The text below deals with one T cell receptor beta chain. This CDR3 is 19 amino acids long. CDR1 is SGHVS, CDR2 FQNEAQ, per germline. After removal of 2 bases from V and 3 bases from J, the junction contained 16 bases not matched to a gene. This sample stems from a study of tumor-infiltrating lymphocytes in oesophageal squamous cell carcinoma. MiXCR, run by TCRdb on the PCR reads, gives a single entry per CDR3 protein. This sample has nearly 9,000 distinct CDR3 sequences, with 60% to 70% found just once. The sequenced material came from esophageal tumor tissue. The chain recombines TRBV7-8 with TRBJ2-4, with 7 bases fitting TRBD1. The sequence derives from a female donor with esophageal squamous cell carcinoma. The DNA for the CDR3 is TGTGCCAGCAGCTTATTACCCTATAACAGGGGTGAGGGCAAAAACATTCAGTACTTC. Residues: CASSLLPYNRGEGKNIQYF.